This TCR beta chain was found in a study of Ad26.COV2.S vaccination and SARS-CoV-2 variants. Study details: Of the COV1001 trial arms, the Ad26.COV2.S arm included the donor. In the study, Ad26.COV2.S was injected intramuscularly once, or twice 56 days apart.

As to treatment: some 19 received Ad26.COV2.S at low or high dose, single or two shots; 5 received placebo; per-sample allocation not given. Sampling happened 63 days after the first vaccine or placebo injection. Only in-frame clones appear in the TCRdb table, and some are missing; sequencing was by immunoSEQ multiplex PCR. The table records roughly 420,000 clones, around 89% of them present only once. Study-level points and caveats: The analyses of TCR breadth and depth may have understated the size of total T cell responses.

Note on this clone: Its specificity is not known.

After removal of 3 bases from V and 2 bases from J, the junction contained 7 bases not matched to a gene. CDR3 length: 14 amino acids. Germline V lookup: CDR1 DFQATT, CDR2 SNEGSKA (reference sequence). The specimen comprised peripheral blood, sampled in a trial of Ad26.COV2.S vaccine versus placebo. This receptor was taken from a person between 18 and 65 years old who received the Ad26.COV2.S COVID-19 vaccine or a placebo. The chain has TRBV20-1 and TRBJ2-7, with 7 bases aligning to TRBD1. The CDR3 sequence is CSASPLQGPYEQYF. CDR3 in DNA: TGCAGTGCTAGTCCCCTACAGGGGCCCTACGAGCAGTACTTC.